Listed here is a single T cell receptor beta chain. Its antigen target is currently unknown. A roughly 2.5 ml peripheral blood sample was drawn into PAXgene tubes per donor and stored at -80°C. Total RNA was isolated from whole blood with the PAXgene blood miRNA kit on an automated QIAcube, without T cell sorting. Peripheral blood from monozygotic twin pairs who were concordant or discordant for inflammatory bowel disease underwent deep TCRalpha and TCRbeta repertoire profiling using unique molecular barcoding. Smoking habits were recorded for all twin pairs, and individuals were classified as current, former or never smokers. The receptor library was made with 5' RACE. Each TCR library was prepared from roughly 3,800 ng of total RNA. For each sample, cDNA was synthesized in eight separate reactions using SMARTScribe reverse transcriptase. Unique molecular identifiers containing a 6-nucleotide sample barcode were introduced through template switching during cDNA synthesis. Amplification of TCRalpha and TCRbeta cDNA involved two nested PCRs of approximately 16 and 10 cycles, and each PCR was followed by bead purification. Before amplification, the cDNA was both treated with uracil DNA-glycosylase and purified with the QIAquick PCR purification kit. In the second PCR, Illumina TruSeq-compatible adapters and sample-specific barcodes were added. Library quality and concentration were assessed using TapeStation and Qubit, and 4.5 to 5.5 ng of each library was pooled. The pooled libraries were sequenced with 2 x 100 bp reads and custom sequencing primers on an Illumina HiSeq2500 single-index Rapid Run. On the authors' methods: MiGEC version 1.2.6 was used for UMI-based consensus assembly, which corrected PCR and sequencing errors. MiXCR version 2.1.1 was used to carry out V(D)J alignment, clonotype assembly and CDR3 extraction. Normalisation of gene usage, clonotype sharing and MAIT/NKT TCR abundance was achieved by analysing the top 1000, 10 000 and 20 000 clonotypes per sample. After downsampling to 27 000 UMIs, diversity was calculated as the inverse Simpson index using the vegan R package. Paired Mann-Whitney U tests were applied to discordant twin pairs, with Benjamini-Hochberg correction for multiple testing. The reads went through TCRdb reprocessing, and each CDR3 protein sequence gets one entry with no DNA. TCRdb's processing, not the authors', yielded these V and J calls. This sample's listing comprises approximately 160,000 distinct CDR3 sequences. The ten most abundant clones make up more than 2.5% of the sample.

This specimen comes from a study of monozygotic twins with inflammatory bowel disease (dated by TCRdb to the late 2010s). Turning to the overall study: In total, some 30 monozygotic twin pairs made up the full study: 19 Danish pairs, all IBD-discordant, plus nine German pairs, of which four were IBD-concordant and five were IBD-discordant. Each individual had, on average, about 151 000 unique TCRalpha sequences and 181 000 unique TCRbeta sequences available for analysis. The search for disease-associated traits relied mainly on comparing, within discordant pairs, IBD patients with their genetically identical healthy co-twins.

Here is what the overall study found, with its caveats: No difference in repertoire similarity was observed between concordant and discordant twins, possibly owing to limited statistical power. The analysis was unable to tell apart different T cell subtypes. IBD patients shared fewer clonotypes with other individuals than healthy twins did, most markedly in patients showing signs of disease activity. A decrease in TCRbeta repertoire diversity, as measured by inverse Simpson index, was observed in IBD patients compared with their healthy co-twins. Because patients were on differing immunosuppressive treatments, the repertoires may have picked up extra background noise and inter-individual variability. The results gave no support for a single strong signal or clonotype linked to IBD.

From the cysteine through the phenylalanine, the CDR3 covers 14 amino acids. No nucleotide data were recorded. The germline V gene specifies SQVTM as CDR1 and ANQGSEA as CDR2. The sequence was collected from a human donor with ulcerative colitis or Crohn's disease, or a healthy co-twin of an affected twin (not recorded which). The chain was built from TRBV29-1 and TRBJ2-5; the TRBD2 assignment by TCRdb is unverifiable without DNA. The sequencing sample was made of blood. The CDR3 reads as follows: CSVTPSGRAETQYF. With all but the CDR3 taken from the reference TRBV29-1 and TRBJ2-5 genes, the full variable domain is: SAVISQKPSRDICQRGTSLTIQCQVDSQVTMMFWYRQQPGQSLTLIATANQGSEATYESGFVIDKFPISRPNLTFSTLTVSNMSPEDSSIYLCSVTPSGRAETQYFGPGTRLLVL.